These T cell receptor beta chains were read from a single sample in a study of cytomegalovirus exposure and HLA in healthy donors. Assay used: immunoSEQ multiplex PCR; TCRdb lists only in-frame clones, some missing. The sample carries about 50,000 clones, roughly nine tenths recorded once. Sequenced sample: PBMCs. These receptors originate from a man aged 18 to 29 in good health and CMV-seronegative. The CDR3 runs from the conserved cysteine through the conserved F or W. The order of the fields is J gene, V gene, D gene, clone size, CDR3 DNA, CDR3 protein. The D gene is left open where the match is weak. Expanded clones get a size class; other rows say once, few or many, or leave the size out.

>TRBJ2-1|TRBV6-5|TRBD1|.
TGTGCCAGCAGTTACCAGGGGGCGAGATACAATGAGCAGTTCTTC
CASSYQGARYNEQFF
>TRBJ2-7|TRBV5-1|.|.
TGCGCCAGCAGCCCGTCGGGACTGGAGCCTTACGAGCAGTACTTC
CASSPSGLEPYEQYF
>TRBJ2-2|TRBV18|TRBD2|once
TGTGCCAGCTCACCTGAACTAGCGGGCGGCGGGGAGCTGTTTTTT
CASSPELAGGGELFF
>TRBJ2-2|TRBV4-3|TRBD1|.
TGCGCCAGCAGCCAAGAAGACACAGGGGGCACCGGGGAGCTGTTTTTT
CASSQEDTGGTGELFF
>TRBJ2-2|TRBV4-1|TRBD1|.
TGCGCCAGCAGCCACCTAGGGACAGGGGATGAGTTGTTTTTT
CASSHLGTGDELFF
>TRBJ2-5|TRBV5-5|TRBD2|once
TGTGCCAGCAGCTCTATCGGGGGGGAGACCCAGTACTTC
CASSSIGGETQYF
>TRBJ2-7|TRBV18|.|.
TGTGCCAGCTCACCACCTACGGTTTACGAGCAGTACTTC
CASSPPTVYEQYF
>TRBJ1-5|TRBV6-6|.|.
TGTGCCAGCAAACGACAGAATCAGCCCCAGCATTTT
CASKRQNQPQHF
>TRBJ1-2|TRBV6-6|.|.
TGTGCCAGCAGTAAGCAGGCGGGGGCTTCGAACTATGGCTACACCTTC
CASSKQAGASNYGYTF
>TRBJ2-2|TRBV7-9|.|few
TGTGCCAGCAGCTTAATGAGGGCTCAGCACACCGGGGAGCTGTTTTTT
CASSLMRAQHTGELFF
>TRBJ2-1|TRBV7-8|TRBD2|.
TGTGCCAGCAGGAGCGGGAGCTCCTACAATGAGCAGTTCTTC
CASRSGSSYNEQFF
>TRBJ2-2|TRBV6-5|.|.
TGTGCCAGCAGCCAGGCCATCCCCGGGGAGCTGTTTTTT
CASSQAIPGELFF
>TRBJ1-5|TRBV2|TRBD1|.
TGTGCCAGCAGTGATGGGGCAGGGGGACCTAATCAGCCCCAGCATTTT
CASSDGAGGPNQPQHF
>TRBJ2-1|TRBV11-3|.|once
TGTGCCAGCAGCTTAGTTCCCAAACTGAGCTCCTACAATGAGCAGTTCTTC
CASSLVPKLSSYNEQFF
>TRBJ1-2|TRBV11-2|.|.
TGTGCCAGCAGCTTAGGTGGCACAGGGAAGTACTATGGCTACACCTTC
CASSLGGTGKYYGYTF
>TRBJ2-3|TRBV4-2|TRBD2|.
TGTGCCAGCAGCCTCGGGACTAGCGGGAGATCCGGCACAGATACGCAGTATTTT
CASSLGTSGRSGTDTQYF
>TRBJ1-5|TRBV7-8|.|.
TGTGCCAGCAGCTTATTGGCCCCAAATCAGCCCCAGCATTTT
CASSLLAPNQPQHF
>TRBJ2-1|TRBV5-1|TRBD2|.
TGCGCCAGCAGCTTGGTGGCTAGCGGCTCCTACAATGAGCAGTTCTTC
CASSLVASGSYNEQFF
>TRBJ2-7|TRBV11-2|.|.
TGTGCCAGCAGCTTCCCACTACAGGTGCAGTACTTC
CASSFPLQVQYF
>TRBJ1-5|TRBV6-1|.|.
TGTGCCAGCAGTGCAACGTTAGGGGGGGTTGGTCAGCCCCAGCATTTT
CASSATLGGVGQPQHF
>TRBJ2-7|TRBV5-4|.|.
TGTGCCAGCAGCCGATATAGCTCCTACGAGCAGTACTTC
CASSRYSSYEQYF
>TRBJ2-7|TRBV19|TRBD2|.
TGTGCCAGTAGTATCTATGCGGGAGGCCTAATCTACGAGCAGTACTTC
CASSIYAGGLIYEQYF
>TRBJ2-2|TRBV27|TRBD2|.
TGTGCCATCGGACTAGCGGCCGGGGAGCTGTTTTTT
CAIGLAAGELFF
>TRBJ2-2|TRBV5-1|TRBD1|.
TGCGCCAGCAGTCCCGGGACAGGAAACACCGGGGAGCTGTTTTTT
CASSPGTGNTGELFF